This TCR beta chain was found in a study of breast tumors, draining lymph nodes, adjacent tissues (dated by TCRdb to 2016 to 2017). For the study in its entirety: In breast cancer patients, the study compared the TCR beta repertoires of tumor, adjacent nontumor tissue and axillary lymph nodes. In human breast cancer, the study set out to evaluate how tumor, surrounding tissue and draining lymph node repertoires relate to one another and whether T cells may move between these sites.

V lost 3 bases and J lost 4 bases; the stretch between them is 8 bases long. CDR1 and CDR2 are drawn from the germline V gene: SGDLS, YYNGEE. The CDR3 is 13 amino acids long, termini counted. Left in the record is the CDR3 DNA by itself, 39 bases read in frame from the first base. Remarks on this clonotype: What antigen it recognizes has not been identified. This CDR3 fails to terminate in the conserved phenylalanine or tryptophan, so it likely reflects a read error.

What the study reported, not specific to this receptor: Tumors showed preferential V and J gene usage, and their T-cell repertoire diversity fell below that of lymph nodes yet above that of nontumor tissue. The similarity between tumor and nontumor tissue repertoires was significantly greater in luminal-like breast cancer than in basal-like breast cancer. The data were considered consistent with the idea that most tumor T cells come from the lymph node and then expand in tumor tissue. The study presented the conclusion that tumor T cells originate in lymph nodes as consistent with a hypothesis, not as something directly demonstrated.

Lymph node samples came from the axillary draining lymph nodes of breast cancer patients. TCRdb lists the instrument as Illumina HiSeq 2000. Multiplex PCR amplification was used to generate the TCR beta chain libraries. The amplified TCR beta chain products were analyzed by high-throughput sequencing. Using fastp at Q25 and MiXCR, TCRdb reprocessed the public reads and kept productive beta chains. A single entry per CDR3 protein holds the most common genes and DNA from its merged rows. The table for this sample lists 200,000 to 250,000 distinct CDR3 sequences; less than 45% of them were counted only once. Approximately 3.7% of the sample comes from the top ten.

The TCR originated in a female donor with breast cancer. Some clones in this sample may be carry-over from other donors' samples. Recombination connected TRBV9 to TRBJ2-1; the D segment cannot be called with confidence. The sample taken for sequencing was axillary lymph node tissue. The DNA sequence follows: TGTGCCAGCAGCGACGGACCTTACAATGAGCAGTTCTCC. Its coded protein is CASSDGPYNEQFS.